This T cell receptor (beta chain) was obtained from a study of CD8 T cells in Susac syndrome. RNA totalling roughly 0.45 to 1 ug underwent reverse transcription with random hexamers. A single record per CDR3 protein comes from TCRdb applying MiXCR to the immunoSEQ multiplex PCR reads. The repertoire holds roughly 120,000 distinct CDR3 sequences, with roughly 93% as singletons. The clonotype was recovered from a human donor with multiple sclerosis. Sample: CD8+ T cells from PBMCs.

CDR3 nucleotides: TGTGCCAGCAGCTTGGGGGGACAGAACTACGAGCAGTACGTC. Protein sequence: CASSLGGQNYEQYV. This chain connects TRBV5-4 to TRBJ2-7; TRBD1 matches 7 bases. Germline lookup yields CDR1 SGHNT and CDR2 YYREEE (reference sequence). This CDR3 contains 14 residues. V lost 0 bases to trimming and J lost 3 bases; unmatched junction nucleotides: 3.